Included here is one T cell receptor beta chain sequence, with context. Other DNA sequences of this sample code for an identical CDR3. Germline CDR1 reads KGHSH; CDR2 reads LQKENI. V was clipped by 1 base and J by 7 bases; unmatched bases: 4. This CDR3 region has 15 residues. The data were taken from a study of blood T cell repertoires in COVID-19. Study information: Acute and convalescent COVID-19 samples came from the United States, Italy and Spain. In each case, the material was cDNA or gDNA derived from T cells, B-cell-depleted T cells, or PBMCs.

Original processing notes: Amplification of reference gene primers was used by the study to estimate nucleated cell counts. The method was immunoSEQ multiplex PCR; TCRdb's version includes in-frame clones alone and lacks a portion of them. V and J calls and clone size are copied from that table; D and trimming were computed from the DNA. Among under 250,000 clones listed, approximately 85% were seen once. The clonotype was recovered from a man older than 75 with acute or convalescent COVID-19. The rearrangement joins TRBV18 to TRBJ2-1; 10 bases agree with TRBD1. The sequenced material came from peripheral blood. The CDR3 here is CASSPRQGAANEQFF. The CDR3 DNA reads as TGTGCCAGCTCACCACGACAGGGGGCCGCGAATGAGCAGTTCTTC.